This T cell receptor beta chain was sequenced in a study of beta chain features in type 1 diabetes listed by TCRdb under 2018. As for the study more broadly: Patients and healthy donors did not differ in mean age, gender distribution, total cell number or subset yield. Across all samples, around 100 million sorted cells were examined, and cell number per subset correlated strongly with RNA yield. The study compared TCRB repertoires of sorted circulating CD4+ T cell subsets between recently diagnosed type 1 diabetes patients and matched healthy donors. Whereas all 30 or so donors provided naive and central memory subsets, regulatory and stem cell-like memory subsets were isolated from just 8 patients and roughly eight healthy donors. Study-wide conclusions, independent of this receptor: Shorter templates might have been favored by PCR, but patient and control samples were amplified and corrected together, so both groups would have been affected equally by any skew. Only small numbers of individuals were included in the HLA sub-analyses, which left unresolved whether HLA type had any influence on TCRB rearrangement. A moderate but significant shortening of TCRB CDR3 length was observed in type 1 diabetes patients in all four CD4+ subsets. At VDJ recombination sites, patients with type 1 diabetes made fewer insertions and deleted more nucleotides, a pattern implying thymic rearrangement abnormalities. Sequencing cDNA rather than genomic DNA could over-represent highly expressing activated cells, although activation and CD3 levels did not differ between groups. Naive, central memory and regulatory TCRB repertoires appeared to be more similar among patients than among healthy donors.

Concerning this clone: This clone's antigen is unknown. Base qualities are not at hand, and no much larger clone is one base apart.

Each donor gave one peripheral blood draw, averaging approximately 120 mL, which was collected into heparinised tubes. A BD FACSAria II was used to sort naive, central memory, regulatory and stem cell-like memory CD4+ T cells with a panel that included CD45RO, CCR7, CD25, CD127, CD95 and CD27. Purity was above 95% for every sorted population. PBMCs were isolated right away by Lymphoprep density gradient centrifugation and were stained directly, without culture. So that batch effects would be minimized, each experiment stained and sorted samples in pairs, pairing one healthy donor with one patient. All of the isolated RNA was reverse transcribed with the High Capacity cDNA Reverse Transcription Kit, so expressed TCRB transcripts were sequenced. Deep immunoSEQ sequencing was performed on naive, central memory and regulatory T cell samples, with an average of about 4 million total reads per sample. Sorted cells were lysed in RLT buffer, and RNA was extracted using DNase-treated RNeasy Micro or Mini kits according to cell number. To prevent cross-contamination, every cell subset was processed on its own, while patient and healthy donor samples were processed together. Using the immunoSEQ multiplex PCR, TCRB sequences were amplified from cDNA into 87-bp fragments spanning the CDR3 region. Amplicons were sequenced on the Illumina HiSeq platform. The paper's data handling went like this. PCR bias was corrected computationally using synthetic template baselines, and reads within Hamming distance 2 were collapsed, with unmergeable singletons discarded. By aligning reads against IMGT, V, D and J genes, CDR3 length, and insertions or deletions at six rearrangement sites were assigned. Within each subset, clonotype counts were normalized to the number of sorted cells before true diversity and Gini coefficients were calculated with the tcR R package. The overlap coefficient, calculated on TCRB nucleotide sequences, was used to measure repertoire sharing. Out-of-frame TCRB sequences from naive cells were analyzed to stand in for the pre-selection repertoire. TCRdb took this table from immuneACCESS and kept in-frame rearrangements with V and J called. Such tables lack part of the clones; where checked against another copy, unresolved V genes explain under half of the gap, and the rest is unexplained. V and J calls and clone size are as listed in that table; D and trimming were resolved from the DNA. The sample table lists a few hundred thousand clones, about 29% of them with a count of one. Almost 0.065% of the sample is held by the ten biggest clonotypes.

From V the trimming removes 7 bases and from J it removes 4 bases, while the gene matches leave 9 bases of the junction unaccounted for. Including cysteine and phenylalanine, the CDR3 has 14 amino acids. Just CDR3 DNA is preserved here, 42 bases in frame from base 1. CDR1 MNHNS and CDR2 SASEGT are derived from the germline V gene. This receptor chain uses TRBV6-1 and TRBJ2-7, with 8 central nucleotides matching TRBD1. Specimen: naive CD4+ T cells from blood. This specimen's cell subset or site label, interpreted: true naive CD4+ T cells. This receptor was identified in a man aged 18 to 29 in good health. The DNA sequence follows: TGTGCCAGCACCCAGGGGGCTGTTAGGTACGAGCAGTACTTC. This codes for CASTQGAVRYEQYF.